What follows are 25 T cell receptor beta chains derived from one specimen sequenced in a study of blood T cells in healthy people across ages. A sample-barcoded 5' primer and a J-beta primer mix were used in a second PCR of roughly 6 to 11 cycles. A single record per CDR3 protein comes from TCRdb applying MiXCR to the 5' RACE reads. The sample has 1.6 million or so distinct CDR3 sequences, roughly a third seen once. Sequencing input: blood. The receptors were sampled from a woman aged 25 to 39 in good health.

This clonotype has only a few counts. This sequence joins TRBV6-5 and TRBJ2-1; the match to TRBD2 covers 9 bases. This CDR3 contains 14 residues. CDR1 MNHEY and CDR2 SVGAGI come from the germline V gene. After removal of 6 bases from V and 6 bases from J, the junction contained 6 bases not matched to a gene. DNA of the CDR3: TGTGCCAGCAGAGCGGGAGGTACACTCAATGAGCAGTTCTTC. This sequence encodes CASRAGGTLNEQFF.

The CDR3 DNA reads TGTGCCTGGAGTGAAGCAAGCAATCAGCCCCAGCATTTT. Translation: CAWSEASNQPQHF. This chain connects TRBV30 to TRBJ1-5; D remains ambiguous. V lost 1 base to trimming and J lost 1 base, with 5 bases between them. Germline V gives CDR1 GTSNPN, CDR2 SVGIG (reference sequence). The CDR3 covers 13 residues.

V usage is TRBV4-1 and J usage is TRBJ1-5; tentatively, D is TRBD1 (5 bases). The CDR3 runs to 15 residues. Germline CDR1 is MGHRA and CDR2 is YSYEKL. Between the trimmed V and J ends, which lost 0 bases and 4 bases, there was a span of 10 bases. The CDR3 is CASSQDKTANQPQHF. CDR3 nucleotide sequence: TGCGCCAGCAGCCAAGATAAGACAGCTAATCAGCCCCAGCATTTT.

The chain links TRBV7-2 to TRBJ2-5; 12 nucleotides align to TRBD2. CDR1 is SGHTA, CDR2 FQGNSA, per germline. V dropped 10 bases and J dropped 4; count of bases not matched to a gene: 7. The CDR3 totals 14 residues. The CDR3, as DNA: TGTGCCACCCGGACTAGCGGGGCGGGAGAGACCCAGTACTTC. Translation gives CATRTSGAGETQYF.

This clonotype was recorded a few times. The CDR3 nucleotides read TGTGCCAGCAGCGCCCGGCCCTTCGCCGACTATGGCTACACCTTC. This gives the protein CASSARPFADYGYTF. The rearrangement uses TRBV9 and TRBJ1-2; D unclear. V lost 3 bases and J lost 3, with 15 bases in between. CDR1 and CDR2 from the germline V gene are SGDLS and YYNGEE. This CDR3 has 15 amino acids.

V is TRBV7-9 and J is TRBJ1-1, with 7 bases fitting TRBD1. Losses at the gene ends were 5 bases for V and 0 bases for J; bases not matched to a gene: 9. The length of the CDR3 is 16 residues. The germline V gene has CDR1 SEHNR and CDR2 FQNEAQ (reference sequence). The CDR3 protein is CASSARTGPMNTEAFF. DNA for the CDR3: TGTGCCAGCAGCGCCCGGACAGGACCCATGAACACTGAAGCTTTCTTT. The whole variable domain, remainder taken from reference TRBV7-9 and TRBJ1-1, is DTGVSQNPRHKITKRGQNVTFRCDPISEHNRLYWYRQTLGQGPEFLTYFQNEAQLEKSRLLSDRFSAERPKGSFSTLEIQRTEQGDSAMYLCASSARTGPMNTEAFFGQGTRLTVV.

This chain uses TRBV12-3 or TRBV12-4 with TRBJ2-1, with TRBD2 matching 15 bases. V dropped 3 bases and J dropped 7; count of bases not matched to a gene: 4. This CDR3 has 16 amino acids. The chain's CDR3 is CASSFFGTSGGNEQFF. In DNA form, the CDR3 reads TGTGCCAGCAGTTTCTTTGGGACTAGCGGGGGGAATGAGCAGTTCTTC.

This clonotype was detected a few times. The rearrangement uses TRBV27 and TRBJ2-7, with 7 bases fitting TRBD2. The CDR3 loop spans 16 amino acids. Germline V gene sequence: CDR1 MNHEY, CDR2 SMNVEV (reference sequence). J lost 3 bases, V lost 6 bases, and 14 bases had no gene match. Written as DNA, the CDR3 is TGTGCCAGCAGCCCCATCACCGGGACTAACCTCTACGAGCAGTACTTC. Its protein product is CASSPITGTNLYEQYF.

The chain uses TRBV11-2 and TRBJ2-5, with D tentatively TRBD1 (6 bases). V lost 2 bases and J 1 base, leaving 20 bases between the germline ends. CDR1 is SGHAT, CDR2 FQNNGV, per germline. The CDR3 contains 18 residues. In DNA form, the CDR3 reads TGTGCCAGCAGCTTATCTTCAACCACCACAGGGCTCCAAGAGACCCAGTACTTC. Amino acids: CASSLSSTTTGLQETQYF.

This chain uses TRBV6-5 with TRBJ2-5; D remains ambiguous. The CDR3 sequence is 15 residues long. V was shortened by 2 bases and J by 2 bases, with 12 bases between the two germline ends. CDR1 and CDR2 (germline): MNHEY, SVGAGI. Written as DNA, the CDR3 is TGTGCCAGCAGTTACCGGCGACAAATGCAAGAGACCCAGTACTTC. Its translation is CASSYRRQMQETQYF.

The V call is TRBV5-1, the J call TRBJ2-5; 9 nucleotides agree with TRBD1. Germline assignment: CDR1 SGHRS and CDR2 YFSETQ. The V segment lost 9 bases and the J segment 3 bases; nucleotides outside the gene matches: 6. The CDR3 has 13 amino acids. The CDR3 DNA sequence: TGCGCCACCTCAAGACAGGGGGAAGAGACCCAGTACTTC. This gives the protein CATSRQGEETQYF.

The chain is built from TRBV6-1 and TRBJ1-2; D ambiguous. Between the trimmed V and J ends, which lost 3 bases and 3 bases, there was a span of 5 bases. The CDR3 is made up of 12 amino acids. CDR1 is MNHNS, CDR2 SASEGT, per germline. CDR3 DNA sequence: TGTGCCAGCAGTGATGCTGACTATGGCTACACCTTC. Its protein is CASSDADYGYTF.

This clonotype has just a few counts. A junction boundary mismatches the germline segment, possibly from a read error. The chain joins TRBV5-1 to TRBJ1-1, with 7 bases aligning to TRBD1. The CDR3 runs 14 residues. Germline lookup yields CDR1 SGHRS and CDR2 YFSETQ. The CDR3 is CASSDSTGYTEAFF. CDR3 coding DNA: TGTGCCAGCAGTGACTCGACAGGGTACACTGAAGCTTTCTTT.

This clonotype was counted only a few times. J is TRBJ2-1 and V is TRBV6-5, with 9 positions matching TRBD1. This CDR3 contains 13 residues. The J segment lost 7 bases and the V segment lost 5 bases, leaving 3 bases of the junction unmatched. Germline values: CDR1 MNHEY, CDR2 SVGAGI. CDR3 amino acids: CASSDDRGNEQFF. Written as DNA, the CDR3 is TGTGCCAGCAGTGACGACAGGGGGAATGAGCAGTTCTTC.

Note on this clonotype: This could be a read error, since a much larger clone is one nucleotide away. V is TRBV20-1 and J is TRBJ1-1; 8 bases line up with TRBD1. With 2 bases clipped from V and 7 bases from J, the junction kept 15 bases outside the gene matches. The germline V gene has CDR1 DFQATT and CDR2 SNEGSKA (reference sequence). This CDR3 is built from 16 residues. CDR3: CSARYMAGGAGGEAFF. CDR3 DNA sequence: TGCAGTGCTAGATATATGGCAGGGGGCGCCGGAGGTGAAGCTTTCTTT.

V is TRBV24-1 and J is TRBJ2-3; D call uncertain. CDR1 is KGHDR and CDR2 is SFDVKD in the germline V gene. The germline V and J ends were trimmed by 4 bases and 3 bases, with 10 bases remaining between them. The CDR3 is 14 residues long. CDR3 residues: CATSESERTDTQYF. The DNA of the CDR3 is TGTGCCACCAGTGAATCGGAACGAACAGATACGCAGTATTTT.

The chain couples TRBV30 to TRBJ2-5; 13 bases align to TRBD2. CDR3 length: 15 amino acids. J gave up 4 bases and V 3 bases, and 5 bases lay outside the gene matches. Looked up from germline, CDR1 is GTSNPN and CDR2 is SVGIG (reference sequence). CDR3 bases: TGTGCCTGGAGCGAACTAGCGGGAGGGCGAGAGACCCAGTACTTC. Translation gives CAWSELAGGRETQYF.

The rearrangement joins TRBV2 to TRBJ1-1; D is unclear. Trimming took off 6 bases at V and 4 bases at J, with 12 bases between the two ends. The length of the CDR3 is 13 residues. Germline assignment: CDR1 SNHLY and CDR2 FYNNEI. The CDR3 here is CASSGEGFTEAFF. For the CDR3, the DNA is TGTGCCAGCAGCGGCGAGGGATTCACTGAAGCTTTCTTT.

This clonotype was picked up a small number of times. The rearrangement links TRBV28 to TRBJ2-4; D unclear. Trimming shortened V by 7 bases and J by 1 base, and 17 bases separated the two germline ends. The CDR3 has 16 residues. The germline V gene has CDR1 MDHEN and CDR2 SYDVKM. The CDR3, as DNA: TGTGCCAGCATGGGCCAATCTTTCGTGGCCAAAAACATTCAGTACTTC. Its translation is CASMGQSFVAKNIQYF.

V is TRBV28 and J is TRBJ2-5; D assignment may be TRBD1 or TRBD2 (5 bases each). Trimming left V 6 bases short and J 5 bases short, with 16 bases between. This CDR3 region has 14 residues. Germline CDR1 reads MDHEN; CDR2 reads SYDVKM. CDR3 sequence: CASSPLRGRETQYF. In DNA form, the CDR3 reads TGTGCCAGCAGCCCCCTCCGGGGACGGGAGACCCAGTACTTC.

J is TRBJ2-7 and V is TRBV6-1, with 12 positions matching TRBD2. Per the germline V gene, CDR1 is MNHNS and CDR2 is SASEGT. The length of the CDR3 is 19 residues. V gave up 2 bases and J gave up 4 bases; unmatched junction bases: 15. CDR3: CASSELSRLAGVTGYEQYF. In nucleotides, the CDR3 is TGTGCCAGCAGTGAATTAAGTCGACTAGCGGGAGTAACAGGGTACGAGCAGTACTTC.

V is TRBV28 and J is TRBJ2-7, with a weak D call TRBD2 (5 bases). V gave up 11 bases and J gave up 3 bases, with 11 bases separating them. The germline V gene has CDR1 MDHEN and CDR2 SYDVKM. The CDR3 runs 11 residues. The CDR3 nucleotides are TGTGCCTGTGTCCGGGACTACGAGCAGTACTTC. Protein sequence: CACVRDYEQYF.

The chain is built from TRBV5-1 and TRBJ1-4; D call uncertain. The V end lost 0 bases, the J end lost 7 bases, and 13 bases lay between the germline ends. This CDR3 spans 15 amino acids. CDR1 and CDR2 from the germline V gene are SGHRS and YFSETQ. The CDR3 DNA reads TGCGCCAGCAGCTTGGATTGGGCCTCTGGTGAAAAACTGTTTTTT. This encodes CASSLDWASGEKLFF.

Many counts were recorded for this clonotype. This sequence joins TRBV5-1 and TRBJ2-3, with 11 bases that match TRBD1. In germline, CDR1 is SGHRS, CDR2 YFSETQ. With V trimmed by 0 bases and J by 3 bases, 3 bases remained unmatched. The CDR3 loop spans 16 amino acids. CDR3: CASSLGGQGATDTQYF. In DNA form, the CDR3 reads TGCGCCAGCAGCTTGGGCGGACAGGGGGCTACAGATACGCAGTATTTT.

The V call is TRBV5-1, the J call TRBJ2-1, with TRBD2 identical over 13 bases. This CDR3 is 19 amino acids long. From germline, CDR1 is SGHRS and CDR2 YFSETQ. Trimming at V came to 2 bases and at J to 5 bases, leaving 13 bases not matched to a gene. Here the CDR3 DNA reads TGCGCCAGCAGCTTAACCGGGACTAGCGGGAATCGGCTTAACAATGAGCAGTTCTTC. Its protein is CASSLTGTSGNRLNNEQFF.